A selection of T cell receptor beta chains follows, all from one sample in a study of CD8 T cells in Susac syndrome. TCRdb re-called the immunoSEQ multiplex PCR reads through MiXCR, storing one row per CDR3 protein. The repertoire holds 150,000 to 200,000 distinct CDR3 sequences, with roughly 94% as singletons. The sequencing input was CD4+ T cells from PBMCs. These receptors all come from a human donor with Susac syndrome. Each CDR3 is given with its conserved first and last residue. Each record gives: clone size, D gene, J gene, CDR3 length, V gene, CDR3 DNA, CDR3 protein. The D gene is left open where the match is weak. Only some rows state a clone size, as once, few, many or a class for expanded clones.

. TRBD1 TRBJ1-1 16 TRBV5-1 TGCGCCAGCAGCTCCCCTAACGGCCAGGGGGTCACTGAAGCTTTCTTT CASSSPNGQGVTEAFF
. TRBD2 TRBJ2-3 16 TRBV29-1 TGCAGCGTCCTGGGACTAGCGGGGGGCCACACAGATACGCAGTATTTT CSVLGLAGGHTDTQYF
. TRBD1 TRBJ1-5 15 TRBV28 TGTGCCAGCAGTTCCGACATACAGGGGAATCAGCCCCAGCATTTT CASSSDIQGNQPQHF
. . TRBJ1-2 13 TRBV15 TGTGCCACCAGCAGACAGGGTAGTTCTGGCTACACCTTC CATSRQGSSGYTF
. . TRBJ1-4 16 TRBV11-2 TGTGCCAGCAGCTTATCACTGGGAGGGTCTACGGAAAAACTGTTTTTT CASSLSLGGSTEKLFF
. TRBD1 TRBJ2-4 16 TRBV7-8 TGTGCCAGCAGCCCCGGGACAGGGGGAACCAAAAACATTCAGTACTTC CASSPGTGGTKNIQYF
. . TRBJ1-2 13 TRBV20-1 TGCAGTGCCAGACGTCCGATTAACTATGGCTACACCTTC CSARRPINYGYTF
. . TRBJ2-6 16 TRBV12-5 TGTGCTAGTGGTTCGTCGCAGGGAGCTGGGGCCAACGTCCTGACTTTC CASGSSQGAGANVLTF
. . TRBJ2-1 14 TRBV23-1 TGCGCCAGCAGTCAAACCCGGAGGTACAATGAGCAGTTCTTC CASSQTRRYNEQFF
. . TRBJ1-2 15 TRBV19 TGTGCCAGTAGCCATCGAATCCGGGAGAACTATGGCTACACCTTC CASSHRIRENYGYTF
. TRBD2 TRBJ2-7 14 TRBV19 TGTGCCAGTAGTACCAGCGGGGTAATTGGCGAGCAGTACTTC CASSTSGVIGEQYF
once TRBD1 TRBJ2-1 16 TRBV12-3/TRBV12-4 TGTGCCAGCAGTTTCAAGGGGGCGGAATCCATCAATGAGCAGTTCTTC CASSFKGAESINEQFF
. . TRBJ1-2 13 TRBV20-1 TGCAGTGCTAGAGATCCACAGCACTATGGCTACACCTTC CSARDPQHYGYTF
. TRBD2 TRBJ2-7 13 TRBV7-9 TGTGCCAGCAGCTCCGGGACTAGTGACGAGCAGTACTTC CASSSGTSDEQYF
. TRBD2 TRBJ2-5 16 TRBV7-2 TGTGCCAGCAGCAGAACGGGACTAGCGGGAGGAGAGACCCAGTACTTC CASSRTGLAGGETQYF
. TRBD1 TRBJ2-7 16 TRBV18 TGTGCCAGCTCACCGATACAGGGGGATACGACCTACGAGCAGTACTTC CASSPIQGDTTYEQYF
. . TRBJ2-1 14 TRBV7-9 TGTGCCAGCAGCTTGATCGGCCCACACAATGAGCAGTTCTTC CASSLIGPHNEQFF
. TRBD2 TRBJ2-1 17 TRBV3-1 TGTGCCAGCAGCCAAGTTGGCGGGAGGACCTCCTACAATGAGCAGTTCTTC CASSQVGGRTSYNEQFF
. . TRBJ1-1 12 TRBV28 TGTGCCATCTCCCGACAGGTCACTGAAGCTTTCTTT CAISRQVTEAFF
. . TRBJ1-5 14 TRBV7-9 TGTGCCAGCAGCTTAGACAAAAAGGATCCGCCCCAGCATTTT CASSLDKKDPPQHF
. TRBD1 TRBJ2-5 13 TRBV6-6 TGTGCCAGCAGTCCGGACAGGGCGCTTCCCCAGTACTTC CASSPDRALPQYF
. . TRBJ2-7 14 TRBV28 TGTGCCAGCAGTTTTTCAGGGGCCGCCTACGAGCAGTACTTC CASSFSGAAYEQYF
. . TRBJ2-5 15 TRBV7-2 TGTGCCAGCAGCGCCCAGACACGAGGTCAAGAGACCCAGTACTTC CASSAQTRGQETQYF
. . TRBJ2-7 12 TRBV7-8 TGTGCCAGCAGCTCGGGCCCCTACGAGCAGTACTTC CASSSGPYEQYF
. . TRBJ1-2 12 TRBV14 TGTGCCAGCAGCCACCCAGGGGTGGGCTACACCTTC CASSHPGVGYTF
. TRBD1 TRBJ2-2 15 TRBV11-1 TGTGCCAGCAGCTTAGGTACAGGGGGCACCGGGGAGCTGTTTTTT CASSLGTGGTGELFF
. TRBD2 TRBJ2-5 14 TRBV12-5 TGTGCTAGTGGTTCTCAGACTAGCGGGGAGACCCAGTACTTC CASGSQTSGETQYF
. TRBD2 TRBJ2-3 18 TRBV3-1 TGTGCCAGCAGCCAAGAGGGGACTAGCGGGGCGGTCACAGATACGCAGTATTTT CASSQEGTSGAVTDTQYF
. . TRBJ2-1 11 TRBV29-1 TGCAGCGTGTCGGACGGGAATGAGCAGTTCTTC CSVSDGNEQFF
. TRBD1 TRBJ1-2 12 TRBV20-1 TGCAGTGCTGTCACAGGGGGCTATGGCTACACCTTC CSAVTGGYGYTF
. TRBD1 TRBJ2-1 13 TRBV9 TGTGCCAGCAGCGGACAGGGGGCGGAAGAGCAGTTCTTC CASSGQGAEEQFF
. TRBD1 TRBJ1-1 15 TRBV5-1 TGCGCCAGCAGCCTAACAGGGGCCATGAACACTGAAGCTTTCTTT CASSLTGAMNTEAFF
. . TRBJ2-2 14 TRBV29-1 TGCAGCGGAAAAACAGGGCTCGGCACCGGGGAGCTGTTTTTT CSGKTGLGTGELFF
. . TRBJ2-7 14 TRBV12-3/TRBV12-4 TGTGCCAGCAGTTTAGGACAGACCTCCTACGAGCAGTACTTC CASSLGQTSYEQYF
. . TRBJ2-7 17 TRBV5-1 TGCGCCAGCAGCTTGGACGCAGGGACTGGAGGTTTAGGTGAGCAGTACTTC CASSLDAGTGGLGEQYF